This passage covers 13 T cell receptor beta chains from one sample sequenced in a study of blood T cells in healthy people across ages. Primed by a sample-barcoded 5' primer and a J-beta primer mix, a second PCR proceeded for 7 to 11 cycles. TCRdb itself ran the 5' RACE reads through MiXCR, one entry per CDR3 protein. The sample shows 800,000 or so distinct CDR3 sequences, approximately 65% of them seen only once. The material sequenced was blood. These receptors originate from a man aged 25 to 40 in good health.

This clonotype was seen only a few times. This chain uses TRBV20-1 with TRBJ1-2, with D unclear. Per the germline V gene, CDR1 is DFQATT and CDR2 is SNEGSKA (reference sequence). Trimming removed 0 bases at V and 8 bases at J, with 16 bases between. This CDR3 is built from 14 residues. The CDR3 nucleotides are TGCAGTGCTAGAGATCAACCGGCATCGCAGGGCTACACCTTC. It is translated as CSARDQPASQGYTF.

This clonotype has a single count. The chain joins TRBV20-1 to TRBJ2-3; D is perhaps TRBD2 (6 bases). The CDR3 has 18 amino acids. V lost 1 base to trimming and J lost 1 base, with 21 bases between them. Germline CDR1 is DFQATT and CDR2 is SNEGSKA (reference sequence). CDR3 nucleotides: TGCAGTGCTAGAGGGTCCACCGCGGGAAGTTCTGGCACAGATACGCAGTATTTT. Its translation is CSARGSTAGSSGTDTQYF.

The chain joins TRBV25-1 to TRBJ1-2; tentative D call: TRBD1 (6 bases). The CDR3 runs to 17 residues. Germline V gene lookup returns CDR1 MGHDK and CDR2 SYGVNS. V dropped 1 base and J dropped 8 bases, with 23 bases sitting between them. CDR3 nucleotide sequence: TGTGCCAGCAGTGAATCCCACAGGGACAAGGTTCGGGAGGGCTACACCTTC. It codes for CASSESHRDKVREGYTF.

This sequence joins TRBV7-2 and TRBJ2-3; 11 nucleotides align to TRBD2. This CDR3 comprises 14 residues. J lost 5 bases, V lost 5 bases, and 3 bases had no gene match. The V gene's germline CDR1 is SGHTA and CDR2 FQGNSA. The CDR3 sequence: CASSDGLAGDTQYF. CDR3 in DNA: TGTGCCAGCAGCGATGGACTAGCGGGAGATACGCAGTATTTT.

V is TRBV6-2 or TRBV6-3 and J is TRBJ2-7, with 8 positions matching TRBD1. V lost 5 bases to trimming and J lost 2 bases; unmatched junction nucleotides: 5. CDR1 is MNHEY and CDR2 is SVGEGT in the germline V gene. CDR3 length: 14 amino acids. CDR3 bases: TGTGCCAGCAGTAAGACAGGGGTACCCTACGAGCAGTACTTC. Protein: CASSKTGVPYEQYF.

V is TRBV20-1 and J is TRBJ1-5; unclear D gene. This CDR3 spans 15 amino acids. CDR1 is DFQATT and CDR2 is SNEGSKA in the germline V gene (reference sequence). Trimming left V 0 bases short and J 11 bases short, with 20 bases between. The CDR3 nucleotides are TGCAGTGCTAGAGAAGAAGAACCATTTTCTTGGGCCCAGCATTTT. Amino acid sequence: CSAREEEPFSWAQHF.

The V gene is TRBV7-2, the J gene TRBJ1-1, with D hard to call. Germline CDR1 and CDR2: SGHTA and FQGNSA. The V gene lost 3 bases and the J gene lost 1 base, with 12 bases spanning the gap. The CDR3 loop spans 15 amino acids. The CDR3 DNA is TGTGCCAGCAGCTTCGGTGGCAGGAGGAACACTGAAGCTTTCTTT. Its protein product is CASSFGGRRNTEAFF.

The chain is built from TRBV20-1 and TRBJ2-5; 8 bases are a match to TRBD2. This CDR3 comprises 13 residues. Trimming removed 5 bases from V and 11 bases from J; junction bases left unmatched: 13. Germline CDR1 is DFQATT and CDR2 is SNEGSKA (reference sequence). DNA for the CDR3: TGCAGTGCTCCCGGGGGGGGACAAACGAAGCAGTACTTC. This codes for CSAPGGGQTKQYF.

To note about this clonotype: At one end, the junction sequence differs from germline, possibly due to a read error. The V gene is TRBV15, the J gene TRBJ2-7; no firm D call. Looked up from germline, CDR1 is LNHNV and CDR2 is YYDKDF (reference sequence). The CDR3 contains 15 residues. The CDR3 region has the DNA TGTGCCACCAGCAGAGAGAGCGCATTCTCCTACGGGCAGTACTTC. Amino acids: CATSRESAFSYGQYF.

This chain uses TRBV7-2 with TRBJ2-7, with D unclear. In germline, CDR1 is SGHTA, CDR2 FQGNSA. CDR3 length: 12 residues. Trimming shortened V by 0 bases and J by 11 bases, and 11 bases separated the two germline ends. The CDR3 protein is CASSLAQLPEYF. The CDR3 region has the DNA TGTGCCAGCAGCTTAGCGCAGCTCCCAGAGTACTTC.

This rearrangement joins TRBV29-1 to TRBJ1-4; maybe TRBD1 (6 bases). This CDR3 is 14 amino acids long. Per germline, CDR1 SQVTM and CDR2 ANQGSEA. Trimming cost V 6 bases and J 2 bases, with 13 bases left between them. CDR3 sequence reads: CSVGRGGTNEKLFF. The CDR3 DNA reads TGCAGCGTCGGAAGGGGGGGGACTAATGAAAAACTGTTTTTT.

This rearrangement joins TRBV10-3 to TRBJ2-7, with 7 positions matching TRBD1. Germline CDR1 ENHRY, CDR2 SYGVKD. The CDR3 runs 16 residues. V was pared by 4 bases and J by 0 bases, with 9 bases of the junction left unmatched. The CDR3 here is CAISGRTGTSSYEQYF. CDR3 DNA: TGTGCCATCAGTGGCCGGACAGGCACAAGCTCCTACGAGCAGTACTTC.

The J gene is TRBJ1-2, the V gene TRBV9; D is perhaps TRBD1 (6 bases). CDR3 length equals 15 residues. Trimming stripped 2 bases from V and 1 base from J, with 12 bases between. Germline lookup yields CDR1 SGDLS and CDR2 YYNGEE. In DNA form, the CDR3 reads TGTGCCAGCAGCGTCCGGGACACGCATAACTATGGCTACACCTTC. This translates into CASSVRDTHNYGYTF.